This passage covers 9 T cell receptor beta chains from one sample sequenced in a study of somatic mutations in cytotoxic T cells in rheumatoid arthritis. Method: immunoSEQ multiplex PCR; TCRdb's copy keeps in-frame clones and lacks some. The data contain 3,000 or so clones, less than 90% of them singletons. The source material was CD8+ T cells sorted from blood. These receptors were taken from a woman aged 55-69 years with rheumatoid arthritis.

This clone has more than one count but fewer than ten. The junction departs from germline at one end; a sequencing error may be responsible. The chain carries TRBV5-1 and TRBJ2-2; the match to TRBD1 covers 10 bases. The germline V gene encodes CDR1 SGHRS and CDR2 YFSETQ. This CDR3 has 15 residues. CDR3 sequence (DNA): TGCGCCAGCCCATTAAGGACAGGGGGAAACCGGGGAGCTGTTTTT. Encoded protein: CASPLRTGGNRGAVF.

The chain has TRBV2 and TRBJ2-5; 8 bases are shared with TRBD2. V trimming: 6 bases; J trimming: 9 bases; junction bases outside the gene matches: 15. Germline-derived CDR1 and CDR2 are SNHLY and FYNNEI. The CDR3 runs 15 residues. The CDR3 DNA reads TGTGCCAGCAGGGGCACTAGCGGCCGACAGATGGCCCAGTACTTC. Translating it yields CASRGTSGRQMAQYF.

The gene calls are TRBV18 and TRBJ2-3, with TRBD2 as a possible D gene (6 bases). V was shortened by 3 bases and J by 2 bases, with 12 bases between the two germline ends. The CDR3 consists of 15 residues. The V gene's germline CDR1 is KGHSH and CDR2 LQKENI. Here the CDR3 reads CASSPLWEDTDTQYF. For the CDR3, the DNA is TGTGCCAGCTCACCTCTGTGGGAGGACACAGATACGCAGTATTTT. Drawing the rest from reference TRBV18 and TRBJ2-3, the complete variable domain is NAGVMQNPRHLVRRRGQEARLRCSPMKGHSHVYWYRQLPEEGLKFMVYLQKENIIDESGMPKERFSAEFPKEGPSILRIQQVVRGDSAAYFCASSPLWEDTDTQYFGPGTRLTVL.

The V call is TRBV4-3, the J call TRBJ1-1, with TRBD1 as a possible D gene (5 bases). Germline loops: CDR1 LGHNA, CDR2 YSLEER. The CDR3 totals 13 residues. Trimming removed 1 base at V and 8 bases at J, with 11 bases between. The CDR3 reads CASSQGGALEAFF. CDR3 in DNA: TGCGCCAGCAGCCAAGGTGGGGCGCTCGAAGCTTTCTTT.

The chain links TRBV7-9 to TRBJ1-5; a weak D match, TRBD1 (5 bases). CDR3 length: 17 amino acids. Germline V gene data show CDR1 as SEHNR and CDR2 as FQNEAQ (reference sequence). Deletions cut 4 bases from V and 0 bases from J, with 16 bases between. As DNA, the CDR3 is TGTGCCAGCAGCTCGCACCCGGGGGGAGATAGCAATCAGCCCCAGCATTTT. Translation gives CASSSHPGGDSNQPQHF.

This clone was counted a few times. This chain uses TRBV4-1 with TRBJ2-4; D is possibly TRBD2 (5 bases). CDR3 length: 17 residues. V was clipped by 0 bases and J by 0 bases, with 12 bases between them. Germline V gene data show CDR1 as MGHRA and CDR2 as YSYEKL. The CDR3 reads CASSQDPSTVAKNIQYF. In DNA, the CDR3 is TGCGCCAGCAGCCAAGATCCTAGCACAGTAGCCAAAAACATTCAGTACTTC.

The chain couples TRBV13 to TRBJ2-7; TRBD2 agrees at 7 bases. Losses at the gene ends were 3 bases for V and 7 bases for J; bases not matched to a gene: 9. The CDR3 runs to 14 residues. CDR1 and CDR2 from the germline V gene are PRHDT and FYEKMQ (reference sequence). The CDR3 DNA sequence: TGTGCCAGCAGCTTTGTTTCGGGAGGACGAGAGCAGTACTTC. It is translated as CASSFVSGGREQYF.

The chain is built from TRBV7-6 and TRBJ1-5; D is undetermined. Trimming removed 5 bases at V and 2 bases at J, with 10 bases between. Germline lookup yields CDR1 SGHVS and CDR2 FNYEAQ. The CDR3 runs 14 residues. The CDR3: CASSVGAGNQPQHF. CDR3 coding DNA: TGTGCCAGCAGCGTAGGCGCCGGCAATCAGCCCCAGCATTTT.

The genes are TRBV27 and TRBJ2-5; 8 positions agree with TRBD2. V lost 4 bases and J lost 1; bases outside the gene matches: 5. Per germline, CDR1 MNHEY and CDR2 SMNVEV (reference sequence). The CDR3 consists of 15 residues. The CDR3 loop reads CASSSKRGTQETQYF. CDR3 nucleotide sequence: TGTGCCAGCAGTTCAAAGCGGGGGACCCAAGAGACCCAGTACTTC.